This T cell receptor beta chain originates from a study of blood T cell repertoires in COVID-19. Generated by immunoSEQ multiplex PCR, the TCRdb table keeps only in-frame clones and is missing some. The sample includes roughly 200,000 clones, 90% of them seen just once. Cohort assignment relied on participant-reported clinical history. With 4 bases clipped from V and 2 bases from J, the junction kept 15 bases outside the gene matches. The CDR3 totals 18 residues. CDR1 is SGHNT and CDR2 is YYREEE in the germline V gene (reference sequence). J is TRBJ1-2 and V is TRBV5-4; 9 bases align to TRBD1. The origin of this receptor is a man in his thirties or forties who had recovered from COVID-19. Sequenced: PBMCs or T cells enriched from blood (not recorded which). In DNA form, the CDR3 reads TGTGCCAGCAGCCGAACGCGAGGACAGGGGTCCCTCAACTATGGCTACACCTTC. Encoded protein: CASSRTRGQGSLNYGYTF.